This TCR beta chain appears in the sequencing data of a study of control samples from healthy donors and cancer patients. In its sample, this clone was seen a few times. The repertoire was sequenced with immunoSEQ multiplex PCR; TCRdb's copy has only in-frame clones and lacks some. The repertoire has approximately 120,000 clones, around 88% of them found once; the top ten carry approximately 15%. The trim removed 0 bases at V and 4 bases at J, leaving 11 bases unmatched. The CDR3 has 17 residues. Germline-derived CDR1 and CDR2 are SGHRS and YFSETQ. The chain couples TRBV5-1 to TRBJ2-3, with TRBD1 matching 7 bases. The sample comprised blood. This clonotype was sampled from a woman aged 50 to 60 in good health. The CDR3 region has the DNA TGCGCCAGCAGCTTGGGACACCGGGACAGAAGGGCAGATACGCAGTATTTT. This codes for CASSLGHRDRRADTQYF.